This T cell receptor (beta chain) was retrieved from a study of shared T cell receptors in the human thymus (dated by TCRdb to about 2021). Study-wide context: The study investigated the way shared, self-reactive T-cell receptor alpha chains are produced in the human thymus.

Receptor libraries were prepared by the immunoSEQ multiplex PCR assay. The immuneACCESS repertoire file appears here via TCRdb, limited to in-frame rearrangements. These files lack a portion of the clones; in checked studies, under half of the deficit traces to unresolved V genes, and the cause of the others is not known. Recorded for this sample are a few hundred thousand clones; approximately 95% of them occurred a single time. In total, the top ten clones hold about 0.02% of the sample. The trim is 4 bases for V and 10 bases for J, with a gap of 17 bases between the germline ends. CDR1 and CDR2 are drawn from the germline V gene (reference sequence): MNHNY, SVGAGI. Including the terminal cysteine and phenylalanine, the CDR3 comprises 14 residues. Just CDR3 DNA is preserved here, 42 bases in frame from base 1. Concerning this clone: What this receptor recognizes is not known. Per-base quality was not reported, and no clone a single base away is much larger than it.

The chain uses TRBV6-6 and TRBJ1-5; the D gene cannot be named for sure. Sample: thymocytes. The sequence came from a human donor. This receptor carries the CDR3 CASSLLWDNGPQHF. The DNA sequence is as follows: TGTGCCAGCAGTTTATTGTGGGATAATGGACCCCAGCATTTT.